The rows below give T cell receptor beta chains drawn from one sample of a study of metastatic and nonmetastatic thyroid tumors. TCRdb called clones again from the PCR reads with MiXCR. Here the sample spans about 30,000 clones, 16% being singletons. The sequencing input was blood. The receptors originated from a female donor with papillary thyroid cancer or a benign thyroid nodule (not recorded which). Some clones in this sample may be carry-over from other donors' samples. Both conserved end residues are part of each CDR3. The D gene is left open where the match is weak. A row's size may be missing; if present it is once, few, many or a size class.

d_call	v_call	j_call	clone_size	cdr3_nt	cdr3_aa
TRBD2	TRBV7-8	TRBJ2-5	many	TGTGCCAGCAGCTTTCGGGCGGGAGATACCCAAGAGACCCAGTACTTC	CASSFRAGDTQETQYF
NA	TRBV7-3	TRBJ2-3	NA	TGTGCCAGCAGCTTAACGGGGATGTTGGCTAGCAGTGGCACAGATACGCAGTATTTT	CASSLTGMLASSGTDTQYF
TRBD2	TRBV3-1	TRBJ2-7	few	TGTGCCAGCAGCCCGGGACTAGCCCCTATCGGGGAGGAGCAGTACTTC	CASSPGLAPIGEEQYF
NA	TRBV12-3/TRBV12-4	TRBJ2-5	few	TGTGCCAGCAGTTTGCAAGAAACGCAAGAGACCAAGGACTTC	CASSLQETQETKDF
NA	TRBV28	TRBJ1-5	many	TGTGCCAGCAGTTTAACAGGGATGTACGATAGCAATCAGCCCCAGCATTTT	CASSLTGMYDSNQPQHF
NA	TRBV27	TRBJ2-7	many	TGTGCCAGCAGTTTGCTGGACAATCCCTACGAGCAGTACTTC	CASSLLDNPYEQYF
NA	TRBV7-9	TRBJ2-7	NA	TGTGCCAGCAGCTTAACCCCCCTAGCGATCGAGCAGTACTTC	CASSLTPLAIEQYF
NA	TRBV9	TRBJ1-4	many	TGTGCCAGCAGCGCCGGCGCCACGGGGGAAAAACTGTTTTTT	CASSAGATGEKLFF
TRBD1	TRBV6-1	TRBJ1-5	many	TGTGCCAGCAGTGGACAGGGGGCTAATCAGCCCCAGCATTTT	CASSGQGANQPQHF
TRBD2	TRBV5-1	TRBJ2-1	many	TGCGCCAGCAGCCGTTATGGAGGCTTAGTGGTAGCGGGAGGATTGGATGAGCAGTTCTTC	CASSRYGGLVVAGGLDEQFF
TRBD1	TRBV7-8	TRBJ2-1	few	TGTGCCAGCAGCTCCTATGGGGGTTACAGGGGATATGAGCAGTTCTTC	CASSSYGGYRGYEQFF
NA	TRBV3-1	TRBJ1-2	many	TGTGCCAGCAGCCAAGTCGGAAACTATGGCTACACCTTC	CASSQVGNYGYTF
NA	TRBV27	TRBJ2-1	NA	TGTGCCAGCAGTTGGGGCGGGAACAATGAGCAGTTCTTC	CASSWGGNNEQFF
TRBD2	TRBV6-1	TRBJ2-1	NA	TGTGCCAGCAGTTTTCGACTAGCGGGTGATCAGTTCTTC	CASSFRLAGDQFF
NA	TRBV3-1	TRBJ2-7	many	TGTGCCAGCAGCCACAGAGGCTCCTACGAGCAGTACTTC	CASSHRGSYEQYF
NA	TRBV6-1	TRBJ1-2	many	TGTGCCATCAAACATGGCGGCTACACCTTC	CAIKHGGYTF
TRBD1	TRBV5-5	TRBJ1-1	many	TGTGCCAGCAGCTTGTTTTTGACAGGGACTGAAGCTTTCTTT	CASSLFLTGTEAFF
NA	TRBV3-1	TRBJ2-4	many	TGTGCCAGCAGCCAAGATGGGGACATTCAGTACTTC	CASSQDGDIQYF
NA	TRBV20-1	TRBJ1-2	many	TGCAGTGCTAGTGGTCTTGGCACTAACTATGGCTACACCTTC	CSASGLGTNYGYTF
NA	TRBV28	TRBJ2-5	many	TGTGCCAGCAGTCTAGGAGACAGACAAGAGACCCAGTACTTC	CASSLGDRQETQYF
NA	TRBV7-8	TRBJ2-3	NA	TGTGCCAGCAGCGGGGTTAGCGCAGATACGCAGTATTTT	CASSGVSADTQYF
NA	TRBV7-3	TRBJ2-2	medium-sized	TGTGCCAGCAGCTCTGCGGGCGGGGAGCTGTTTTTT	CASSSAGGELFF
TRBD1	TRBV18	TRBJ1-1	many	TGTGCCAGCTCACCTACGTACAGGGGGCCACCCACGAACACTGAAGCTTTCTTT	CASSPTYRGPPTNTEAFF
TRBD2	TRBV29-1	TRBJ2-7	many	TGCAGCGCTGCCCCGGGGGGCTCCTACGAGCAGTACTTC	CSAAPGGSYEQYF